This TCR beta chain stems from a study of shared clonotypes between healthy human individuals. The data were produced by immunoSEQ multiplex PCR, yet TCRdb's version contains in-frame clones alone and is incomplete. The sample records hundreds of thousands of clones, 90% to 97% being singletons. The germline V gene encodes CDR1 SGHTA and CDR2 FQGNSA. The CDR3 length is 16 residues. The V end lost 0 bases, the J end lost 0 bases, and 10 bases lay between the germline ends. Regarding this clone: Its antigen is undetermined.

Study-level results: Clonotypes which were not shared had lower generation probabilities than clonotypes that all four donors shared.

V is TRBV7-2 and J is TRBJ2-3; D ambiguous. The TCR sequence derives from a woman younger than 45 in good health. Sequences were obtained from naive CD4+ T cells sorted from blood. The subset is: CD45RA+ positively selected. The CDR3 DNA is TGTGCCAGCAGCTTAGCGGGCCCACCAAGCACAGATACGCAGTATTTT. Residues: CASSLAGPPSTDTQYF.